The 9 T cell receptor beta chains below were found in one sample sequenced in a study of neoadjuvant anti-PD-1 for oral cavity cancer. The repertoire was sequenced with immunoSEQ multiplex PCR; TCRdb's copy has only in-frame clones and lacks some. The sample contains 84,000 or so clones, about 80% of which appear only once. The sequenced sample was PBMCs, obtained before nivolumab (anti-PD-1) treatment. These receptors all stem from a person between 35 and 79 years old with oral cavity squamous cell carcinoma.

This clone was seen only a few times. The rearrangement links TRBV30 to TRBJ2-3; a weak D match, TRBD1 (6 bases). The V gene's germline CDR1 is GTSNPN and CDR2 SVGIG (reference sequence). The CDR3 is made up of 14 amino acids. V shed 0 bases and J shed 0 bases, with 7 bases lying between them. The CDR3 bases are TGTGCCTGGAGTGTCGGACAGAGCACAGATACGCAGTATTTT. Translation: CAWSVGQSTDTQYF.

The V gene is TRBV28, the J gene TRBJ1-2, with D uncertain. The germline CDR1 and CDR2 sequences are MDHEN and SYDVKM. The CDR3 has 13 amino acids. Trimming took off 7 bases at V and 0 bases at J, with 9 bases between the two ends. The CDR3 sequence: CASNAAANYGYTF. DNA for the CDR3: TGTGCCAGCAACGCCGCCGCTAACTATGGCTACACCTTC.

V usage is TRBV6-6 and J usage is TRBJ2-7; TRBD2 might be the D (6 bases). Germline V gives CDR1 MNHNY, CDR2 SVGAGI (reference sequence). The CDR3 extends over 14 amino acids. Trimming shortened V by 4 bases and J by 3 bases, and 13 bases separated the two germline ends. Here the CDR3 DNA reads TGTGCCAGCAGTTCCAGACTAGGTGACTACGAGCAGTACTTC. Translated, it gives CASSSRLGDYEQYF.

The chain recombines TRBV19 with TRBJ2-1; 9 bases are shared with TRBD2. The V gene's germline CDR1 is LNHDA and CDR2 SQIVND (reference sequence). This CDR3 comprises 16 residues. Trimming took 5 bases from V and 7 from J; bases not matched to a gene: 12. CDR3 protein: CASSPERLAVGNEQFF. The CDR3 region has the DNA TGTGCCAGTAGTCCCGAGCGACTAGCGGTTGGGAATGAGCAGTTCTTC.

The gene calls are TRBV7-8 and TRBJ2-7; 11 positions match TRBD2. The J segment lost 8 bases and the V segment lost 5 bases, leaving 11 bases of the junction unmatched. The CDR3 consists of 15 residues. Per the germline V gene, CDR1 is SGHVS and CDR2 is FQNEAQ. CDR3 loop: CASSPGLAEVSQQYF. In DNA, the CDR3 is TGTGCCAGCAGCCCGGGACTAGCGGAGGTCTCGCAGCAGTACTTC.

The chain couples TRBV7-9 to TRBJ1-5; TRBD1 might be the D (5 bases). CDR1 is SEHNR, CDR2 FQNEAQ, per germline (reference sequence). V dropped 3 bases and J dropped 10 bases, with 16 bases sitting between them. CDR3 length: 14 amino acids. The CDR3 reads CASSFGTGLGPQHF. The CDR3 region has the DNA TGTGCCAGCAGCTTTGGGACGGGCCTGGGTCCCCAGCATTTT.

J is TRBJ1-5 and V is TRBV4-1, with D perhaps TRBD1 (5 bases). V lost 0 bases to trimming and J lost 7 bases, with 10 bases between them. The CDR3 has 14 residues. Looked up from germline, CDR1 is MGHRA and CDR2 is YSYEKL. The CDR3 loop reads CASSQEGGSQPQHF. In DNA, the CDR3 is TGCGCCAGCAGCCAAGAGGGGGGGAGCCAGCCCCAGCATTTT.

The chain uses TRBV6-6 and TRBJ2-7; 11 positions agree with TRBD2. The CDR3 is 16 residues long. Germline V gene data show CDR1 as MNHNY and CDR2 as SVGAGI (reference sequence). The junction had 6 bases not matched to a gene; V was cut back by 2 bases and J by 3 bases. In nucleotides, the CDR3 is TGTGCCAGCAGTTACCTAGCGGGAGGTACTGTCTACGAGCAGTACTTC. This encodes CASSYLAGGTVYEQYF.

This sequence joins TRBV5-1 and TRBJ2-5, with D hard to call. CDR1 is SGHRS and CDR2 is YFSETQ in the germline V gene. V lost 1 base and J lost 0, with 10 bases in between. The CDR3 has 15 amino acids. CDR3 protein: CASSLLSGNQETQYF. The CDR3 bases are TGCGCCAGCAGCTTGTTAAGTGGGAACCAAGAGACCCAGTACTTC.